This TCR beta chain emerged from a study of response to subunit inactivated influenza vaccine. Study outcomes and limitations: That few new T cells are recruited by each seasonal influenza vaccination was the authors' suggestion.

Via MiXCR, TCRdb re-called the RT-PCR reads, giving one row per CDR3 protein. Of about 480,000 distinct CDR3 sequences listed, 9.5% to 12% were seen once; the top ten hold about 12%. Concerning this clonotype: The antigen remains undetermined.

V dropped 10 bases and J dropped 2; count of bases not matched to a gene: 6. This CDR3 contains 14 residues. Germline V lookup: CDR1 ENHRY, CDR2 SYGVKD. The origin of this receptor is a man over 45 who received an inactivated influenza vaccine. The chain uses TRBV10-3 and TRBJ2-1, with 9 bases fitting TRBD2. This material consisted of PBMCs from blood, taken 40 to 50 days after vaccination. The CDR3 spells CATLSGGAYNEQFF. The CDR3 nucleotides read TGTGCCACCCTTAGCGGGGGCGCCTACAATGAGCAGTTCTTC.